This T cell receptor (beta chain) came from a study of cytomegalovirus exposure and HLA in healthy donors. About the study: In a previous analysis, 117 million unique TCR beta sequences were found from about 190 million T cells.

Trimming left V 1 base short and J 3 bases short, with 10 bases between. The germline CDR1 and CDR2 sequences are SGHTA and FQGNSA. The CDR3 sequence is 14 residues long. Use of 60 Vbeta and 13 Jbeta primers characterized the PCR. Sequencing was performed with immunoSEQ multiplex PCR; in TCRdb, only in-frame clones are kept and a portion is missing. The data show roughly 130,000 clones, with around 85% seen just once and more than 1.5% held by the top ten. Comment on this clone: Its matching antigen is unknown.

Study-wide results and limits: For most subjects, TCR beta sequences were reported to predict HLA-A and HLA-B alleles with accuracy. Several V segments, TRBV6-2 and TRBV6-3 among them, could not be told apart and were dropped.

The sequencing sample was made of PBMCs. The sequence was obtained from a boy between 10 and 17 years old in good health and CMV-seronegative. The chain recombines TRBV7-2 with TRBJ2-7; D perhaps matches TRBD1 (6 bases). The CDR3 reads CASSLVRDIYEQYF. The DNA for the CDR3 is TGTGCCAGCAGCTTAGTTAGGGACATCTACGAGCAGTACTTC.